This TCR beta chain was sequenced during a study of CD8 T cells in ankylosing spondylitis. Study-wide results and caveats: Ankylosing spondylitis blood appeared to carry a characteristic TCR beta motif of roughly eight highly homologous variants.

Ten or more counts support this clonotype. Its antigen is still unknown. Using quantitative 5'-RACE with molecular barcodes, the authors made TCR beta libraries. TCRdb independently ran MiXCR on the 5' RACE reads; one entry per CDR3 protein. The sample shows some 71,000 distinct CDR3 sequences, about 5.7% of them seen only once. This CDR3 is built from 13 residues. The ends were cut back, 4 bases at V and 1 base at J, with 8 bases in the middle. The germline V gene has CDR1 SGHDT and CDR2 YYEEEE. Sequencing input: blood, either unsorted or a sorted T cell fraction (not recorded which). The sequence was obtained from a male donor with ankylosing spondylitis or in good health (not recorded which). The gene calls are TRBV5-6 and TRBJ1-1, with a possible D match to TRBD1 (5 bases). The CDR3 spells CASSPGGNTEAFF. In DNA form, the CDR3 reads TGTGCCAGCAGCCCCGGGGGGAACACTGAAGCTTTCTTT.